Below are 15 T cell receptor beta chains sequenced from a single sample in a study of a mutant IDH1 vaccine in newly diagnosed glioma. Time point denoted: week 23, last vaccination. Each vaccine dose was 300 ug of mutant IDH1 20-mer peptide, with topical imiquimod. No cognate antigen is known for these TCRs. Here immunoSEQ multiplex PCR was the method, and the copy in TCRdb shows in-frame clones only, minus some. The sample shows roughly 60,000 clones, 70% to 90% of them seen only once. The source was PBMCs, collected from a glioma patient whose treatment included an IDH1 peptide vaccine. Every receptor here comes from a man aged 25-40 years with glioma.

The gene calls are TRBV6-1 and TRBJ1-3; D ambiguous. The CDR3 extends over 13 amino acids. The V gene's germline CDR1 is MNHNS and CDR2 SASEGT. V shed 10 bases and J shed 2 bases, with 12 bases lying between them. CDR3 region: CAIRNPAGNTIYF. The DNA for the CDR3 is TGTGCCATCCGCAACCCGGCTGGAAACACCATATATTTT.

The chain carries TRBV11-2 and TRBJ2-2; D unresolved. The germline V gene encodes CDR1 SGHAT and CDR2 FQNNGV. V lost 2 bases, J lost 0 bases, and 10 bases lay in between. This CDR3 contains 16 residues. The CDR3 sequence is CASSLSTNSNTGELFF. For the CDR3, the DNA is TGTGCCAGCAGCTTAAGCACCAATTCGAACACCGGGGAGCTGTTTTTT.

This sequence joins TRBV27 and TRBJ2-1, with 8 bases that match TRBD2. There are 16 residues in the CDR3. With 5 bases clipped from V and 4 bases from J, the junction kept 10 bases outside the gene matches. Germline assignment: CDR1 MNHEY and CDR2 SMNVEV (reference sequence). Here the CDR3 reads CASSTSGGPRYNEQFF. In DNA, the CDR3 is TGTGCCAGCAGTACCTCGGGGGGGCCGAGATACAATGAGCAGTTCTTC.

CDR3 in amino acids: CASSLTGTRSYNEQFF. The CDR3 region has the DNA TGTGCCAGCAGCTTAACCGGGACCCGCTCCTACAATGAGCAGTTCTTC. V gene TRBV7-2 combines with J gene TRBJ2-1; D may correspond to TRBD1 or TRBD2 (5 bases each). The germline gives CDR1 SGHTA, CDR2 FQGNSA. This CDR3 is built from 16 residues. Trimming took 2 bases from V and 0 from J, leaving 11 bases between them.

The rearrangement links TRBV6-1 to TRBJ2-7; D ambiguous. The ends were cut back, 6 bases at V and 4 bases at J, with 10 bases in the middle. Germline-derived CDR1 and CDR2 are MNHNS and SASEGT. The CDR3 consists of 12 residues. The CDR3: CASRSEPYEQYF. The DNA for the CDR3 is TGTGCCAGCAGATCAGAACCGTACGAGCAGTACTTC.

J is TRBJ1-3 and V is TRBV7-9, with D possibly being TRBD1 (5 bases). The germline gives CDR1 SEHNR, CDR2 FQNEAQ (reference sequence). The CDR3 covers 15 residues. V gave up 4 bases and J gave up 4 bases, with 14 bases separating them. This CDR3 reads CASSYGGSDGNTIYF. CDR3 DNA sequence: TGTGCCAGCAGCTACGGGGGTTCGGACGGAAACACCATATATTTT.

V gene TRBV30 combines with J gene TRBJ1-3; TRBD1 might be the D (6 bases). V lost 4 bases and J lost 4, with 20 bases in between. From germline, CDR1 is GTSNPN and CDR2 SVGIG (reference sequence). The CDR3 has 16 residues. The CDR3 region is CAWIYGAGALGNTIYF. The CDR3 DNA follows: TGTGCCTGGATATACGGGGCAGGGGCATTGGGAAACACCATATATTTT.

The chain couples TRBV5-5 to TRBJ1-5; tentatively, D is TRBD1 (5 bases). Germline values: CDR1 SGHKS, CDR2 YYEKEE (reference sequence). The CDR3 consists of 12 residues. Trimming shortened V by 0 bases and J by 16 bases, and 14 bases separated the two germline ends. CDR3 sequence reads: CASSLAEGVNHF. CDR3 nucleotide sequence: TGTGCCAGCAGCTTGGCCGAAGGGGTAAACCATTTT.

J is TRBJ1-3 and V is TRBV6-6; TRBD1 might be the D (5 bases). The CDR3 runs to 15 residues. V lost 2 bases and J 11 bases, leaving 19 bases between the germline ends. CDR1 is MNHNY, CDR2 SVGAGI, per germline (reference sequence). CDR3 residues: CASSYLSGPKRPIYF. DNA of the CDR3: TGTGCCAGCAGTTACCTATCGGGACCTAAGAGGCCCATATATTTT.

The genes are TRBV19 and TRBJ1-6, with a weak D call TRBD1 (6 bases). Germline V gives CDR1 LNHDA, CDR2 SQIVND (reference sequence). CDR3 length: 16 amino acids. The V end lost 5 bases, the J end lost 5 bases, and 16 bases lay between the germline ends. In DNA form, the CDR3 reads TGTGCCAGTAGTCCCGAAGCAGGGGTCCATAATTCACCCCTCCACTTT. It yields the protein CASSPEAGVHNSPLHF.

This chain connects TRBV18 to TRBJ2-5; possibly TRBD2 for D (5 bases). V dropped 6 bases and J dropped 2 bases, with 13 bases sitting between them. The germline V gene has CDR1 KGHSH and CDR2 LQKENI. This CDR3 contains 14 residues. The CDR3 spells CASSPRVGQETQYF. The CDR3, as DNA: TGTGCCAGCTCTCCGAGGGTTGGGCAAGAGACCCAGTACTTC. Full variable domain (rest looked up from reference TRBV18 and TRBJ2-5): NAGVMQNPRHLVRRRGQEARLRCSPMKGHSHVYWYRQLPEEGLKFMVYLQKENIIDESGMPKERFSAEFPKEGPSILRIQQVVRGDSAAYFCASSPRVGQETQYFGPGTRLLVL.

The genes are TRBV19 and TRBJ2-1, with D maybe TRBD1 (5 bases). V dropped 10 bases and J dropped 8 bases, with 18 bases sitting between them. This CDR3 is 13 amino acids long. Germline-derived CDR1 and CDR2 are LNHDA and SQIVND (reference sequence). As DNA, the CDR3 is TGTGCCACCAACAGTAGAATAGGGGATGAGCAGTTCTTC. Amino acid sequence: CATNSRIGDEQFF.

This clone has only one observation. The chain uses TRBV9 and TRBJ2-5; a possible D gene is TRBD1 (6 bases). The CDR3 consists of 18 residues. Germline CDR1 is SGDLS and CDR2 is YYNGEE. V was trimmed by 0 bases and J by 2 bases, leaving 20 bases between them. CDR3 sequence reads: CASSVGFLAQGRQETQYF. CDR3 sequence (DNA): TGTGCCAGCAGCGTAGGTTTCTTGGCACAGGGAAGGCAAGAGACCCAGTACTTC.

This rearrangement joins TRBV11-1 to TRBJ2-5; D gene uncertain. V lost 3 bases to trimming and J lost 2 bases, with 7 bases between them. Per germline, CDR1 SGHAT and CDR2 FQDESV (reference sequence). The CDR3 consists of 13 residues. The chain's CDR3 is CASSLGLQETQYF. DNA for the CDR3: TGTGCCAGCAGCTTGGGCCTACAAGAGACCCAGTACTTC.

The chain employs TRBV6-5 and TRBJ2-5; D might be TRBD1 (6 bases). The better agreement between TRBJ2-7 and the DNA end casts doubt on the J call. This CDR3 comprises 15 residues. The germline V gene encodes CDR1 MNHEY and CDR2 SVGAGI. The CDR3 loop reads CASSYSTVRGYEQYF. In DNA form, the CDR3 reads TGTGCCAGCAGTTACTCGACGGTTAGGGGGTACGAGCAGTACTTC.